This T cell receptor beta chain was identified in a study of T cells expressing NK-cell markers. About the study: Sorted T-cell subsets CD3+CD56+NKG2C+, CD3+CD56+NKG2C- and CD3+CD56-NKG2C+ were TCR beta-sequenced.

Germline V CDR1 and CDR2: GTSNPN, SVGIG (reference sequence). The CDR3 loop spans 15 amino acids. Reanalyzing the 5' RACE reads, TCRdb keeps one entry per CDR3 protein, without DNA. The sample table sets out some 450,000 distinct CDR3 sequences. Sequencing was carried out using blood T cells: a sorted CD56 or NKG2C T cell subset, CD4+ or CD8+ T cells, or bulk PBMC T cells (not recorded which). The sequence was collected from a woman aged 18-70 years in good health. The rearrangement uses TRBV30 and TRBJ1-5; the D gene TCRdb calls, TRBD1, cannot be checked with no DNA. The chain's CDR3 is CAWSGRLAGGQPQHF.